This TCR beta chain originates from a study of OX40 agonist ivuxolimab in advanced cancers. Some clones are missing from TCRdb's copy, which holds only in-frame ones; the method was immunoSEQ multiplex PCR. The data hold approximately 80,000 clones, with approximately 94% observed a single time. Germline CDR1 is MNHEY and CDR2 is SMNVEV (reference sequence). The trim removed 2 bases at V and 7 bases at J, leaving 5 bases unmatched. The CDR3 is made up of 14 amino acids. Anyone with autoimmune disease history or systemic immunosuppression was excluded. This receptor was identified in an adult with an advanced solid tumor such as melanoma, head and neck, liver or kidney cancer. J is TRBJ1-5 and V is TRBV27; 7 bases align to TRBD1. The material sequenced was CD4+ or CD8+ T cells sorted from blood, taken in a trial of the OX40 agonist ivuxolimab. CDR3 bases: TGTGCCAGCAGTTTAACGACAGGGAAGCAGCCCCAGCATTTT. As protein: CASSLTTGKQPQHF.